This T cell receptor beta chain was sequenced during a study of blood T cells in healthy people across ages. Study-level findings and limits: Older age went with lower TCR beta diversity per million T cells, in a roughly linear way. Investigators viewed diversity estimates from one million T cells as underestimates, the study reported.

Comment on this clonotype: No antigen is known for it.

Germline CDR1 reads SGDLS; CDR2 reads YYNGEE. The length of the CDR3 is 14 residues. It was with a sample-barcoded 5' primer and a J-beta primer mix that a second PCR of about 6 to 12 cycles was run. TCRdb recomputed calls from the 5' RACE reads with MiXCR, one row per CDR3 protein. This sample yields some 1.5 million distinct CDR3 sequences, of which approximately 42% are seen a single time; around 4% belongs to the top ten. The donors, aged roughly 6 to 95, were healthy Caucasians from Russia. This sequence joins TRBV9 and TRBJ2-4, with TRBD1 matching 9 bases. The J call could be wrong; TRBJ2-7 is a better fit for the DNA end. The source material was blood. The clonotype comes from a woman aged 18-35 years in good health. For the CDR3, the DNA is TGTGCCAGCAGCTCCCGGACAGGGGCGGACGAGCAGTACTTC. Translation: CASSSRTGADEQYF.